The rows below give T cell receptor beta chains drawn from one sample of a study of control samples from healthy donors and cancer patients. The data were produced by immunoSEQ multiplex PCR, yet TCRdb's version contains in-frame clones alone and is incomplete. The sample records roughly 170,000 clones, 88% being singletons. Sequences were obtained from blood. These receptors originate from a woman aged 30 to 39 in good health. The conserved cysteine and the conserved F or W are not part of the CDR3 here. The D gene is left open where the match is weak.

D,V,CDR3
.,TRBV7-9,ASSLMQDTQY
.,TRBV5-1,ASSPAVTGRMNEQY
.,TRBV7-9,ASSLGWRETQY
.,TRBV19,ASSPGQVNTEAF
TRBD1,TRBV11-2,ASSLGQGLFNEQF
.,TRBV5-1,ASSSTGSSYNEQF
.,TRBV19,ASSIEADTNYGYT
.,TRBV9,ASSVEEVRGEGENTIY
.,TRBV6-5,ASRLTEKNTEAF
.,TRBV3-1/TRBV3-2,ASSGTTQNTGELF
.,TRBV6-5,ASSPDSHNEKLF
.,TRBV30,AWSVQGNQPQH
.,TRBV7-9,ASSLATANTEAF
.,TRBV5-1,ASSLGQPNYGYT
.,TRBV11-1,ASSLRRNTGELF
.,TRBV19,ASIGRNSYNEQF
.,TRBV29-1,SVGSRFNQPQH
TRBD1,TRBV5-6,ASSAGTGGPRGYEQY
TRBD2,TRBV4-1,ASSQESALAGGNYEQY
TRBD1,TRBV6-5,ASRTGQGGKNIQY
TRBD1,TRBV19,ASTIGQGRATNEKLF
.,TRBV18,ASSPPARVETQY
.,TRBV12-3/TRBV12-4,ASSFGVGETQY
.,TRBV27,ASSNFRGELF
.,TRBV5-1,ASSLRGSGNTIY
.,TRBV4-1,ASSQEKSNLRGYT
.,TRBV27,ASSPGQQGRDTQY
.,TRBV5-4,ASSLDGAGNTIY
TRBD1,TRBV5-5,ASSPVPGQGTSRGYT
.,TRBV24-1,ATSDSRTPGGYT
.,TRBV7-9,ASSSEGDPARFNQPQH
.,TRBV6-6,ASSYGEFSAEKLF
.,TRBV6-5,ASSRVGAGNTIY
TRBD2,TRBV6-5,ASTGTRGNEQF
TRBD1,TRBV5-6,ASSSSRDRKDEQY
TRBD2,TRBV5-4,ASSLSAGGGSEQY
.,TRBV30,AWSLGQGPAPLH
.,TRBV19,ASSFSTTPLDEQF
TRBD2,TRBV13,ASSLIGEGGSETQY
.,TRBV23-1,ASRPHRGPYGYT
TRBD1,TRBV14,ASSPRTGGGEKLF
.,TRBV10-3,ATTGGGNEKLF
.,TRBV18,ASSPNRVSGNTIY
.,TRBV28,ASRRDNEQF
TRBD2,TRBV19,ASRPGTTPGELF
TRBD1,TRBV7-9,ASSGGTGTGALKGYT
.,TRBV10-1,ASRGKLQETQY
.,TRBV27,ASSSSRTGYAEAF
.,TRBV5-1,ASSGQGSNSPLH
.,TRBV19,AITDGNQPQH
TRBD2,TRBV20-1,SASAASGSRADTQY
TRBD2,TRBV11-1,ASSVRLAGGRNEQF
.,TRBV6-5,ASSLTGNEQY
TRBD1,TRBV19,ASRQGGNTEAF
TRBD1,TRBV7-8,ASSLGQGAETEAF
.,TRBV21-1,APREESIYNEQF
.,TRBV6-5,ASSYGSGASGNTIY
.,TRBV10-3,AISEGRGSGNTIY